Reported below is one TCR beta chain. Its antigen is undetermined. The data are from a study of response to subunit inactivated influenza vaccine. Overall study findings and caveats: The authors offered the suggestion that each seasonal influenza vaccination recruits few new T cells.

TCRdb reprocessed the RT-PCR reads via MiXCR and lists one record per CDR3 protein. The sample yields about 800,000 distinct CDR3 sequences, around 20% seen once. With 1 base clipped from V and 1 base from J, the junction kept 6 bases outside the gene matches. From germline, CDR1 is SGHTA and CDR2 FQGNSA. The CDR3 consists of 16 residues. The chain links TRBV7-2 to TRBJ2-7; 8 bases fit TRBD2. The sample in question was PBMCs from blood, obtained 5 days after vaccination. The source of this sequence is a man in his forties or fifties who received an inactivated influenza vaccine. CDR3 region: CASSLVAGGGSYEQYF. CDR3 DNA sequence: TGTGCCAGCAGCTTAGTCGCGGGGGGCGGATCCTACGAGCAGTACTTC.